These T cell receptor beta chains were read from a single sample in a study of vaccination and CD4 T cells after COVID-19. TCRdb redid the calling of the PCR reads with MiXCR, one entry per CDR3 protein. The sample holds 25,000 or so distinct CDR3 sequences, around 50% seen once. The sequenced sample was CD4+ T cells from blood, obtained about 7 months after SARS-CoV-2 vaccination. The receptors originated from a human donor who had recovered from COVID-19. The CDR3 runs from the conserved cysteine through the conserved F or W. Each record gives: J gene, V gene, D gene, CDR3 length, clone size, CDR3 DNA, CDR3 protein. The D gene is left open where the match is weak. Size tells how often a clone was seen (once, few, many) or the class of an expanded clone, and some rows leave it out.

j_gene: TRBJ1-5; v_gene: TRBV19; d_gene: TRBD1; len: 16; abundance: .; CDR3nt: TGTGCCAGTACCAGGGGGGGCAAATGGGGTAGAAGTCCCCAGCATTTT; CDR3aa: CASTRGGKWGRSPQHF
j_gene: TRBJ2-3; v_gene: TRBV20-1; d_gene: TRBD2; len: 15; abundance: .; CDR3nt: TGCAGTGCCCCTGTAGTTAGCGGGGACACAGATACGCAGTATTTT; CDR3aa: CSAPVVSGDTDTQYF
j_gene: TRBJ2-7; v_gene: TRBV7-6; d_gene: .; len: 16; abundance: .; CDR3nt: TGTGCCAGCAGTTATATGATAGGGGGACAAGCCTACGAGCAGTACTTC; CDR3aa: CASSYMIGGQAYEQYF
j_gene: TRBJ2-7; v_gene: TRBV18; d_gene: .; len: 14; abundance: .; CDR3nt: TGTGCCAGCTCCCCCATGGGCAGGACGGGGGAGCAGTACTTC; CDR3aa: CASSPMGRTGEQYF
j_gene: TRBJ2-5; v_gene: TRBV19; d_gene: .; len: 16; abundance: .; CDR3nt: TGTGCCAGTAGTACCCCGGCGGGCAAGATAGCAGAGACCCAGTACTTC; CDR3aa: CASSTPAGKIAETQYF
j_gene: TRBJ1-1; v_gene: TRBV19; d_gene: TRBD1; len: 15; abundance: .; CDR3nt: TGTGCCACCCGGGACAGGGGGTATGGGAACACTGAAGCTTTCTTT; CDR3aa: CATRDRGYGNTEAFF
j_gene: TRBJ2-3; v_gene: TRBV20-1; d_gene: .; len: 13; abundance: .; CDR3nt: TGCGGAGCCCTTAGCGTAAGCACAGATACGCAGTATTTT; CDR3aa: CGALSVSTDTQYF
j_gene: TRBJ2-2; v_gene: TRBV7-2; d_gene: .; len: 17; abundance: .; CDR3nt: TGTGCCAGCAGCTTAAGAATTAGGAATGGGGACACCGGGGAGCTGTTTTTT; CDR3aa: CASSLRIRNGDTGELFF
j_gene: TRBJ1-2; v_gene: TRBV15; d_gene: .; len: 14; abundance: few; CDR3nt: TGTGCCACCAGCAGGGATACAGCTAACTATGGCTACACCTTC; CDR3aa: CATSRDTANYGYTF
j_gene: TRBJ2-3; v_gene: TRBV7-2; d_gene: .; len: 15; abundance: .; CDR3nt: TGTGCCAGCAGCCCAAGGGCGGACAGTTCCAATACGCAGTATTTT; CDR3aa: CASSPRADSSNTQYF
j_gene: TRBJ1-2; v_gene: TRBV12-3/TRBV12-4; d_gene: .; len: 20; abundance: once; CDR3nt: TGTGCCAGCAGTTCTACCCTTTATCTACCCCGTCTTAGAGCTAACTATGGCTACACCTTC; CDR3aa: CASSSTLYLPRLRANYGYTF
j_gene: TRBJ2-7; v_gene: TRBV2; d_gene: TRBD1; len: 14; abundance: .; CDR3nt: TGTGCCAGCACCGGACAGGGGGCTACCTACGAGCAGTACTTC; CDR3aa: CASTGQGATYEQYF
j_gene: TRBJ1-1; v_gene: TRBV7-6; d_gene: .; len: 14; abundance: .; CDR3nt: TGTGCCAGCAGCTTAAAATCATCATTCACTGAAGCTTTCTTT; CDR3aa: CASSLKSSFTEAFF
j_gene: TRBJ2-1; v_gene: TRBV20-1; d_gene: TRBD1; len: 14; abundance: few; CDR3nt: TGCAGTGCTAGAGGCGCCGGACAGGTTTATGAGCAGTTCTTC; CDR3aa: CSARGAGQVYEQFF
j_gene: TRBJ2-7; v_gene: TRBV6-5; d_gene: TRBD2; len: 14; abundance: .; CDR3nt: TGTGCCAGCAGTTTAGCGGGAGATCAGTACGAGCAGTACTTC; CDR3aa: CASSLAGDQYEQYF
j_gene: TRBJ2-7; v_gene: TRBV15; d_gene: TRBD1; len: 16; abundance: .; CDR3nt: TGTGCCACCAGCAGAGAATCCCCGGGACAGGGGGTAGAGCAGTACTTC; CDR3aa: CATSRESPGQGVEQYF